This T cell receptor beta chain comes out of a study of cytomegalovirus exposure and HLA in healthy donors. Across the whole study: Sequencing of about 179 million T cells in an earlier analysis found approximately 120 million unique TCR beta sequences. Study-level points and caveats: Certain sequence variants were highly shared and formed a cluster, and this cluster was likely a sequencing artifact. The authors assumed roughly uniform sequencing depth across donors for presence/absence analyses.

Details on this clone: The antigen is not known.

CDR3 length: 14 residues. Germline assignment: CDR1 LNHDA and CDR2 SQIVND (reference sequence). Trimming shortened V by 3 bases and J by 3 bases, and 11 bases separated the two germline ends. Use of 60 Vbeta and 13 Jbeta primers characterized the PCR. Produced via immunoSEQ multiplex PCR; TCRdb's table is partial and in-frame only. The data hold around 220,000 clones, with roughly 80% observed a single time. This TCR was sampled from a man aged 40-49 years in good health and CMV-seronegative. The rearrangement uses TRBV19 and TRBJ1-2; D may be TRBD1 (5 bases). Sequenced sample: PBMCs. The CDR3 reads CASSILQGHYGYTF. The CDR3 bases are TGTGCCAGTAGTATTCTTCAGGGCCACTATGGCTACACCTTC.